This T cell receptor beta chain originates from a study of neurological immune-mediated disorders. Sequencing runs each yielded over 170 million TCR-beta sequences from 15-18 subjects. TCRdb itself ran the 5' RACE reads through MiXCR, one entry per CDR3 protein. The sample records just over 50,000 distinct CDR3 sequences, around 3.5% being singletons. This clonotype has ten or more counts. Sequenced material: PBMCs. This TCR was recovered from a man aged 40-50 years with multiple sclerosis.

CDR3 region: CASSLYGGDGYTF. The CDR3 DNA sequence: TGTGCCAGCAGTTTATACGGGGGCGATGGCTACACCTTC. The chain links TRBV12-3 or TRBV12-4 to TRBJ1-2; the D gene is possibly TRBD1 (6 bases). The V gene lost 2 bases and the J gene lost 6 bases, with 10 bases spanning the gap. CDR3 length: 13 amino acids.